One and the same sample provided the 27 T cell receptor beta chains below, sequenced in a study of neurological immune-mediated disorders. Time point defined: technical triplicate 2. From the 5' RACE reads, TCRdb called clonotypes with MiXCR, one entry per CDR3 protein. The sample comprises more than 30,000 distinct CDR3 sequences, approximately 12% of which are singletons, and approximately 5.6% rests with the top ten. The sample was CD4+ T cells from blood. The receptors stem from a female donor with HTLV-1-associated myelopathy (HAM/TSP).

This clonotype occurred many times. J is TRBJ1-5 and V is TRBV6-5; D is undetermined. The CDR3 runs 13 residues. The germline V gene encodes CDR1 MNHEY and CDR2 SVGAGI. Trimming stripped 10 bases from V and 2 bases from J, with 12 bases between. CDR3 region: CATGFMGNQPQHF. CDR3 coding DNA: TGTGCCACCGGATTTATGGGCAATCAGCCCCAGCATTTT.

This clonotype was counted many times. The V call is TRBV5-6, the J call TRBJ2-7; D unresolved. Trimming removed 4 bases from V and 2 bases from J, with 4 bases in between. This CDR3 comprises 11 residues. CDR1 is SGHDT and CDR2 is YYEEEE in the germline V gene. The CDR3 loop reads CASSKTYEQYF. The CDR3 region has the DNA TGTGCCAGCAGCAAAACCTACGAGCAGTACTTC.

This clonotype was seen at least ten times. This chain connects TRBV7-2 to TRBJ1-1, with a tentative D call TRBD1 (5 bases). CDR3 length equals 14 residues. The V end was cut by 5 bases, the J end by 3 bases, with 13 bases between. The germline gives CDR1 SGHTA, CDR2 FQGNSA. CDR3 sequence: CASSLHRGDTEAFF. CDR3 bases: TGTGCCAGCAGCCTACACCGGGGGGACACTGAAGCTTTCTTT.

This clonotype was recorded at least ten times. The chain carries TRBV12-3 or TRBV12-4 and TRBJ2-5; D gene uncertain. This CDR3 region has 11 residues. The V gene lost 6 bases and the J gene lost 3 bases, with 5 bases spanning the gap. The CDR3 loop is CASRFEETQYF. DNA for the CDR3: TGTGCCAGCAGATTTGAAGAGACCCAGTACTTC.

This clonotype was counted many times. The gene calls are TRBV5-1 and TRBJ2-3; 13 nucleotides match TRBD2. CDR1 and CDR2 from the germline V gene are SGHRS and YFSETQ. This CDR3 region has 16 residues. The ends lost 3 bases at V and 4 bases at J; junction bases unmatched: 5. In DNA form, the CDR3 reads TGCGCCAGCAGCTATACTAGCGGGAGGGCCTCAGATACGCAGTATTTT. Residues: CASSYTSGRASDTQYF.

The sample holds many counts of this clonotype. V and J are TRBV6-5 and TRBJ2-7, with a weak D call TRBD1 (6 bases). Germline-derived CDR1 and CDR2 are MNHEY and SVGAGI. This CDR3 has 16 amino acids. V was trimmed by 5 bases and J by 3 bases, leaving 20 bases between them. DNA of the CDR3: TGTGCCAGCAGTACTCTCGGCTTGGGGGCTGGCTACGAGCAGTACTTC. Its protein is CASSTLGLGAGYEQYF.

This clonotype was seen many times. The chain combines TRBV10-3 with TRBJ2-3, with 7 bases matching TRBD2. Germline V gives CDR1 ENHRY, CDR2 SYGVKD. The CDR3 length is 17 residues. V trimming: 6 bases; J trimming: 0 bases; junction bases outside the gene matches: 12. The CDR3 reads CAISPQWGGGSTDTQYF. The CDR3 region has the DNA TGTGCCATCAGCCCCCAGTGGGGCGGGGGAAGCACAGATACGCAGTATTTT.

This clonotype was picked up many times. The chain is built from TRBV20-1 and TRBJ2-1; D is tentatively TRBD1 or TRBD2 (5 bases each). Per the germline V gene, CDR1 is DFQATT and CDR2 is SNEGSKA (reference sequence). This CDR3 is 14 amino acids long. Trimming left V 5 bases short and J 0 bases short, with 11 bases between. The CDR3 protein is CSARGGRSYNEQFF. The CDR3 coding sequence is TGCAGTGCTCGGGGCGGGCGCTCCTACAATGAGCAGTTCTTC.

By sample fraction, this clonotype is medium-sized (0.01 to 0.1%). The CDR3 sequence: CSAVDAGSSYEQYF. In DNA form, the CDR3 reads TGCAGTGCCGTCGATGCCGGGTCCTCCTACGAGCAGTACTTC. The chain couples TRBV20-1 to TRBJ2-7; D unresolved. The germline CDR1 and CDR2 sequences are DFQATT and SNEGSKA (reference sequence). The ends were cut back, 6 bases at V and 0 bases at J, with 15 bases in the middle. This CDR3 spans 14 amino acids.

Turning to this clonotype: A much larger clonotype is one base distant, so this may be a read error. The genes are TRBV30 and TRBJ2-1; no clear D gene. V gave up 3 bases and J gave up 5 bases, with 8 bases separating them. The CDR3 runs 12 residues. Germline loops: CDR1 GTSNPN, CDR2 SVGIG (reference sequence). The CDR3 nucleotides read TGTGCCTGGAGCTCGATCCACAATGAGCAGTTCTTC. Its protein is CAWSSIHNEQFF. Looking up the rest from reference TRBV30 and TRBJ2-1 gives the full variable domain: SQTIHQWPATLVQPVGSPLSLECTVEGTSNPNLYWYRQAAGRGLQLLFYSVGIGQISSEVPQNLSASRPQDRQFILSSKKLLLSDSGFYLCAWSSIHNEQFFGPGTRLTVL.

This clonotype was seen ten or more times. The chain uses TRBV5-1 and TRBJ2-1; maybe TRBD1 (5 bases). The germline V gene has CDR1 SGHRS and CDR2 YFSETQ. The CDR3 totals 15 residues. Trimming left V 0 bases short and J 0 bases short, with 7 bases between. The CDR3 here is CASSLAGNSYNEQFF. CDR3 nucleotide sequence: TGCGCCAGCAGCTTGGCAGGGAACTCCTACAATGAGCAGTTCTTC. Full variable domain (outside the CDR3, taken from reference TRBV5-1 and TRBJ2-1): KAGVTQTPRYLIKTRGQQVTLSCSPISGHRSVSWYQQTPGQGLQFLFEYFSETQRNKGNFPGRFSGRQFSNSRSEMNVSTLELGDSALYLCASSLAGNSYNEQFFGPGTRLTVL.

The sample holds many counts of this clonotype. The rearrangement joins TRBV20-1 to TRBJ1-4; TRBD1 matches at 12 bases. The CDR3 sequence is 16 residues long. The germline gives CDR1 DFQATT, CDR2 SNEGSKA (reference sequence). V lost 2 bases, J lost 8 bases, and 9 bases stayed unmatched. This chain's CDR3 is CSARIGTGGGGEKLFF. CDR3 DNA: TGCAGTGCTAGAATAGGGACAGGGGGCGGAGGGGAAAAACTGTTTTTT.

This clonotype was seen repeatedly, ten times or more. The chain recombines TRBV7-2 with TRBJ1-2; D may be TRBD1 (6 bases). V shed 6 bases and J shed 4 bases, with 12 bases lying between them. Per the germline V gene, CDR1 is SGHTA and CDR2 is FQGNSA. CDR3 length: 13 amino acids. The CDR3 DNA sequence: TGTGCCAGCAGTCTAGACAGGTTCTATGGCTACACCTTC. This encodes CASSLDRFYGYTF.

This clonotype was observed many times. The chain has TRBV12-3 or TRBV12-4 and TRBJ1-4; D is possibly TRBD1 (6 bases). The CDR3 has 14 residues. Deletions cut 2 bases from V and 8 bases from J, with 12 bases between. Here the CDR3 reads CASSLPGVGEKLFF. CDR3 nucleotide sequence: TGTGCCAGCAGTTTACCAGGGGTCGGGGAAAAACTGTTTTTT.

This clonotype appeared many times. V usage is TRBV6-5 and J usage is TRBJ1-2, with TRBD1 as a possible D gene (5 bases). The CDR3 runs 14 residues. Germline loops: CDR1 MNHEY, CDR2 SVGAGI. V lost 5 bases to trimming and J lost 3 bases, with 13 bases between them. Written as DNA, the CDR3 is TGTGCCAGCAGTAAAGACAGTCCTGACTATGGCTACACCTTC. This translates into CASSKDSPDYGYTF.

This clonotype was found many times. The chain recombines TRBV5-1 with TRBJ1-2; TRBD1 matches 8 bases. Germline V gene lookup returns CDR1 SGHRS and CDR2 YFSETQ. The length of the CDR3 is 19 residues. Trimming took 0 bases from V and 4 from J; bases not matched to a gene: 17. CDR3 in amino acids: CASSLEALAGTGGFYGYTF. The DNA of the CDR3 is TGCGCCAGCAGCTTGGAAGCGTTGGCCGGGACAGGAGGGTTCTATGGCTACACCTTC.

At least ten counts were recorded for this clonotype. The chain recombines TRBV5-5 with TRBJ2-5, with 9 positions matching TRBD1. The CDR3 consists of 13 residues. Germline CDR1 reads SGHKS; CDR2 reads YYEKEE (reference sequence). V was clipped by 4 bases and J by 5 bases; unmatched bases: 3. In DNA form, the CDR3 reads TGTGCCAGCAGCCGGGACAGGGACGAGACCCAGTACTTC. This sequence encodes CASSRDRDETQYF.

There are many counts of this clonotype. The chain carries TRBV20-1 and TRBJ2-1, with no clear D. The CDR3 covers 15 residues. Germline CDR1 is DFQATT and CDR2 is SNEGSKA (reference sequence). V lost 3 bases and J lost 8, with 20 bases in between. CDR3 region: CSASIPVRPHDEQFF. In nucleotides, the CDR3 is TGCAGTGCTAGTATCCCAGTCCGACCTCACGATGAGCAGTTCTTC.

This clonotype was observed at least ten times. The rearrangement joins TRBV5-1 to TRBJ2-3; 9 bases line up with TRBD1. In germline, CDR1 is SGHRS, CDR2 YFSETQ. V gave up 7 bases and J gave up 2 bases; unmatched junction bases: 5. This CDR3 is 14 amino acids long. The CDR3 nucleotides read TGCGCCAGCGGATACAGGGGGCCCACAGATACGCAGTATTTT. Its protein is CASGYRGPTDTQYF.

Ten or more counts support this clonotype. V and J are TRBV7-2 and TRBJ1-4; D is ambiguous. The V gene lost 6 bases and the J gene lost 5 bases, with 7 bases spanning the gap. The CDR3 consists of 12 residues. Germline CDR1 and CDR2: SGHTA and FQGNSA. CDR3 amino acids: CASSILNEKLFF. The CDR3, as DNA: TGTGCCAGCAGTATACTAAATGAAAAACTGTTTTTT.

This clonotype was seen ten or more times. As DNA, the CDR3 is TGTGCCAGCAGCCAAGGGTCACACACCGGGGAGCTGTTTTTT. Translation: CASSQGSHTGELFF. The chain combines TRBV3-1 with TRBJ2-2, with unresolved D. The CDR3 spans 14 residues. Per germline, CDR1 LGHDT and CDR2 YNNKEL (reference sequence). Deletions cut 1 base from V and 3 bases from J, with 6 bases between.

This clonotype was observed at least ten times. The V call is TRBV12-3 or TRBV12-4, the J call TRBJ2-6; tentatively, D is TRBD1 (7 bases). The CDR3 consists of 18 residues. V shed 6 bases and J shed 2 bases, with 20 bases lying between them. The CDR3 sequence is CASSHRQGGIAGANVLTF. CDR3 nucleotide sequence: TGTGCCAGCAGCCACAGACAGGGCGGGATCGCTGGGGCCAACGTCCTGACTTTC.

This clonotype appeared many times. The chain has TRBV2 and TRBJ2-5; 9 positions agree with TRBD2. Trimming removed 7 bases from V and 5 bases from J; junction bases left unmatched: 8. This CDR3 has 14 residues. Germline assignment: CDR1 SNHLY and CDR2 FYNNEI. The CDR3 sequence: CASIRRGGDETQYF. DNA of the CDR3: TGTGCCAGCATTAGGCGGGGGGGGGACGAGACCCAGTACTTC.

This clonotype was seen ten or more times. The chain joins TRBV20-1 to TRBJ1-1; D remains ambiguous. CDR1 is DFQATT, CDR2 SNEGSKA, per germline (reference sequence). V dropped 6 bases and J dropped 7 bases, with 12 bases sitting between them. This CDR3 is 11 amino acids long. CDR3 residues: CSAAMGGEAFF. The CDR3 nucleotides are TGCAGTGCGGCTATGGGTGGTGAAGCTTTCTTT.

This clonotype was detected many times. The CDR3 spells CAISESVNGGANTGELFF. For the CDR3, the DNA is TGTGCCATCAGTGAGTCCGTGAACGGGGGAGCGAACACCGGGGAGCTGTTTTTT. The chain carries TRBV10-3 and TRBJ2-2; perhaps TRBD2 as D (6 bases). The CDR3 is 18 residues long. Germline V lookup: CDR1 ENHRY, CDR2 SYGVKD. Trimming shortened V by 0 bases and J by 0 bases, and 14 bases separated the two germline ends.

This clonotype was seen ten or more times. The chain is built from TRBV7-6 and TRBJ2-7; 10 bases map to TRBD2. The CDR3 has 15 residues. Germline V gene lookup returns CDR1 SGHVS and CDR2 FNYEAQ. Trimming removed 5 bases from V and 6 bases from J; junction bases left unmatched: 10. CDR3 DNA sequence: TGTGCCAGCAGCCCTGCGACTAGCGGGCCGGGCGAGCAGTACTTC. Translation: CASSPATSGPGEQYF.

This clonotype was found many times. The chain is built from TRBV11-3 and TRBJ2-1; TRBD2 might be the D (6 bases). This CDR3 is built from 12 residues. Germline assignment: CDR1 SGHNT and CDR2 YENEEA. Trimming stripped 5 bases from V and 9 bases from J, with 11 bases between. CDR3 nucleotide sequence: TGTGCCAGCAGCCCCGGACTATTTGAGCAGTTCTTC. Protein product: CASSPGLFEQFF.